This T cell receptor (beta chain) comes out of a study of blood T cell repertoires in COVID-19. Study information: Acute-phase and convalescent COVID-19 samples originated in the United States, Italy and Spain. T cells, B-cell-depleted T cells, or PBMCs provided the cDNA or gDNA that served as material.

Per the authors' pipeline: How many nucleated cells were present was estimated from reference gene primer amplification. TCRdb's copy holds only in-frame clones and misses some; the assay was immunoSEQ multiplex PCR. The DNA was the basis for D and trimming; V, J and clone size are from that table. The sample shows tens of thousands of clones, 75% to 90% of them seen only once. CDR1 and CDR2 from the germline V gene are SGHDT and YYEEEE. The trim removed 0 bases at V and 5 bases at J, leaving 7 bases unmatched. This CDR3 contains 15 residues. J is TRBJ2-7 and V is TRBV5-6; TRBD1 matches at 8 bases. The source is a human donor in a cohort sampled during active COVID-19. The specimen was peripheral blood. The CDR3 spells CASSLDWTGSDEQYF. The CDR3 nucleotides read TGTGCCAGCAGCTTGGATTGGACAGGGTCAGACGAGCAGTACTTC.